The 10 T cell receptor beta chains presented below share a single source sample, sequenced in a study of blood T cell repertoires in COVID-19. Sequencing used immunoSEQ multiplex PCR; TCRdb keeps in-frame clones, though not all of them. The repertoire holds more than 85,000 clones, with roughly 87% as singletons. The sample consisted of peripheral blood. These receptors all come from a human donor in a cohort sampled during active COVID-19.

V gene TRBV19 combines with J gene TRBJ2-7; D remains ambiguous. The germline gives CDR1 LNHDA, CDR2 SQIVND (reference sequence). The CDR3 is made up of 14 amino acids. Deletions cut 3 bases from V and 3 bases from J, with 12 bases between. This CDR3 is CASSIRNSNYEQYF. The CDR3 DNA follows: TGTGCCAGTAGTATCCGTAACAGCAACTACGAGCAGTACTTC.

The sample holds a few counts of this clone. CDR3 sequence (DNA): TGTGCCAGTAGCCGAGGACAGGGGATCACTGGAAACACCATATATTTT. Encoded protein: CASSRGQGITGNTIYF. The rearrangement uses TRBV19 and TRBJ1-3, with 9 bases aligning to TRBD1. The germline CDR1 and CDR2 sequences are LNHDA and SQIVND (reference sequence). CDR3 length equals 16 residues. V was pared by 6 bases and J by 2 bases, with 8 bases of the junction left unmatched. Complete variable domain (other parts from reference TRBV19 and TRBJ1-3): DGGITQSPKYLFRKEGQNVTLSCEQNLNHDAMYWYRQDPGQGLRLIYYSQIVNDFQKGDIAEGYSVSREKKESFPLTVTSAQKNPTAFYLCASSRGQGITGNTIYFGEGSWLTVV.

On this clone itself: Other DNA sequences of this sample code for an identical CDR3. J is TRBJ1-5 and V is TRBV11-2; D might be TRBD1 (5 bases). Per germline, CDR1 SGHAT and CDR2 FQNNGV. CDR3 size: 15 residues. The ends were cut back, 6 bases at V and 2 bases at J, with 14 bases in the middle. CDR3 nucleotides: TGTGCCAGCAGTTTCGGGGGGGGAGGCAATCAGCCCCAGCATTTT. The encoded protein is CASSFGGGGNQPQHF.

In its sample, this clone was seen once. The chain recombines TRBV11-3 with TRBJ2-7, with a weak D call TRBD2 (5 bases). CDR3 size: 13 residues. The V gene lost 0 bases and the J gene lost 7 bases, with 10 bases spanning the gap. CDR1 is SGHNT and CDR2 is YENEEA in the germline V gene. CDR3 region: CASSLDAADEQYF. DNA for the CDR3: TGTGCCAGCAGCTTAGATGCAGCGGATGAGCAGTACTTC.

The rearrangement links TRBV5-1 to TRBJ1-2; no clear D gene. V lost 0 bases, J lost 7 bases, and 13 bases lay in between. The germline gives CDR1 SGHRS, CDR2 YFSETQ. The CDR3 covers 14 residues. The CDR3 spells CASSLGSWEIGYTF. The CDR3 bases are TGCGCCAGCAGCTTGGGGTCTTGGGAGATTGGCTACACCTTC.

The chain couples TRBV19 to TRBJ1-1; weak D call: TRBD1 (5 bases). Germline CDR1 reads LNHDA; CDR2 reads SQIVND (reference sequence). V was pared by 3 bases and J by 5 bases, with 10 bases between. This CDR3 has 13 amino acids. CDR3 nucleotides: TGTGCCAGTAGTATTATTCGGGGGACTGAAGCTTTCTTT. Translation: CASSIIRGTEAFF.

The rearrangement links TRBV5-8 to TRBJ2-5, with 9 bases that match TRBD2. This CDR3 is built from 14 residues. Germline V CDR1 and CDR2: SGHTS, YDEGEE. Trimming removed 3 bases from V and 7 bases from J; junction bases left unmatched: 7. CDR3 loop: CASSSKGLAPTQYF. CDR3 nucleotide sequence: TGTGCCAGCAGCTCGAAGGGACTAGCCCCGACCCAGTACTTC.

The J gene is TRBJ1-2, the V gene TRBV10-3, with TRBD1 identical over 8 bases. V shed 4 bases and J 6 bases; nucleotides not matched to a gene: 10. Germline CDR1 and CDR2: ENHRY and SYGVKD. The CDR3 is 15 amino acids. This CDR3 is CAISGSGGIENGYTF. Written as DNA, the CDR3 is TGTGCCATCAGTGGGTCAGGGGGCATAGAGAATGGCTACACCTTC.

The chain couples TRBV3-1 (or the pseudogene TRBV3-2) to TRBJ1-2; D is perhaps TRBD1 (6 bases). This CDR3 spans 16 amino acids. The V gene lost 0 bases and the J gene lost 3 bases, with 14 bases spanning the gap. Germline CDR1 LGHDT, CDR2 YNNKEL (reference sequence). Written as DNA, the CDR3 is TGTGCCAGCAGCCAAGATCTTCACAGGGCCCACTATGGCTACACCTTC. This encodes CASSQDLHRAHYGYTF.

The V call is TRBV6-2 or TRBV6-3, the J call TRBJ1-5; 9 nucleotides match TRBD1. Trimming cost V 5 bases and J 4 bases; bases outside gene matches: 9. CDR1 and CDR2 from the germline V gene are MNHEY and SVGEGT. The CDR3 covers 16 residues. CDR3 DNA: TGTGCCAGCAGTGGGGCCGGGACAGGGCGAAATCAGCCCCAGCATTTT. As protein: CASSGAGTGRNQPQHF.